This T cell receptor (beta chain) was observed in a study of graft-versus-host responses after intestinal transplantation. Study information: Transplant types were multivisceral, liver-intestinal, or isolated intestinal.

Overall study results and limits: In recipient marrow, GvH clones were found, and some appeared first in ileum or blood. Graft-donor T cell macrochimerism in patients accompanied high graft-versus-host to host-versus-graft clonal ratios in allografts.

Generated by immunoSEQ multiplex PCR, the TCRdb table keeps only in-frame clones and is missing some. The sample lists 23,000 or so clones, roughly four fifths occurring once. Trimming stripped 6 bases from V and 6 bases from J, with 14 bases between. The germline gives CDR1 MNHNY, CDR2 SVGAGI (reference sequence). There are 13 residues in the CDR3. As regards this clone: Its matching antigen is unknown.

Sequencing was performed on unstimulated CD8+ T cells sorted from spleen or lymph node cells, taken before transplant. The receptor's source is a human donor who was the organ donor for an intestinal transplant. The J gene is TRBJ1-2, the V gene TRBV6-6; perhaps TRBD1 as D (6 bases). CDR3 sequence reads: CASSRMAGDGYTF. The CDR3 DNA sequence: TGTGCCAGCAGCCGAATGGCAGGGGATGGCTACACCTTC.